The 21 T cell receptor beta chains below all came from one sample that was sequenced in a study of blood T cell repertoires in COVID-19. Sequenced by immunoSEQ multiplex PCR; TCRdb stores in-frame clones only, minus some. This sample has fewer than 200,000 clones, with over 70% found just once. Source material: peripheral blood. The receptors stem from a man in his fifties or sixties with acute or convalescent COVID-19.

The chain is built from TRBV9 and TRBJ1-5; maybe TRBD1 (5 bases). The CDR3 runs 17 residues. The ends were cut back, 4 bases at V and 6 bases at J, with 23 bases in the middle. From germline, CDR1 is SGDLS and CDR2 YYNGEE. The DNA for the CDR3 is TGTGCCAGCAGCTTCAGGGTCGATCTGAGAAGAGGTCAGCCCCAGCATTTT. Translated, it gives CASSFRVDLRRGQPQHF. Full variable domain (outside the CDR3, taken from reference TRBV9 and TRBJ1-5): DSGVTQTPKHLITATGQRVTLRCSPRSGDLSVYWYQQSLDQGLQFLIQYYNGEERAKGNILERFSAQQFPDLHSELNLSSLELGDSALYFCASSFRVDLRRGQPQHFGDGTRLSIL.

The chain carries TRBV7-2 and TRBJ1-5; D remains unclear. Germline assignment: CDR1 SGHTA and CDR2 FQGNSA. The CDR3 contains 15 residues. Trimming took off 2 bases at V and 7 bases at J, with 15 bases between the two ends. CDR3 nucleotide sequence: TGTGCCAGCAGCTTAAACAGACCCGGCGAGCAGCCCCAGCATTTT. Amino acids: CASSLNRPGEQPQHF.

V is TRBV15 and J is TRBJ1-5, with 10 bases aligning to TRBD1. Germline CDR1 LNHNV, CDR2 YYDKDF (reference sequence). V lost 0 bases and J lost 11; bases outside the gene matches: 7. The CDR3 is 15 residues long. CDR3 protein: CATSRDFGTGAAQHF. In DNA form, the CDR3 reads TGTGCCACCAGCAGAGATTTTGGGACAGGGGCAGCCCAGCATTTT.

The rearrangement joins TRBV19 to TRBJ1-2, with D unresolved. This CDR3 has 14 residues. Germline V gene lookup returns CDR1 LNHDA and CDR2 SQIVND (reference sequence). V was cut by 1 base and J by 2 bases, with 8 bases left in between. The CDR3 DNA sequence: TGTGCCAGTAGTATAGGGAGCGTCAACTATGGCTACACCTTC. This encodes CASSIGSVNYGYTF.

V and J are TRBV7-9 and TRBJ2-1, with TRBD1 as a possible D gene (6 bases). V lost 0 bases to trimming and J lost 4 bases, with 7 bases between them. CDR1 is SEHNR, CDR2 FQNEAQ, per germline (reference sequence). The CDR3 runs to 14 residues. The CDR3 sequence: CASSLADRYNEQFF. Written as DNA, the CDR3 is TGTGCCAGCAGCTTAGCAGACAGGTACAATGAGCAGTTCTTC.

The V call is TRBV2, the J call TRBJ2-5; 8 bases map to TRBD1. Germline lookup yields CDR1 SNHLY and CDR2 FYNNEI. CDR3 length equals 14 residues. After removal of 5 bases from V and 2 bases from J, the junction contained 4 bases not matched to a gene. The CDR3 coding sequence is TGTGCCAGCAGTCAACGGACAGGGCAAGAGACCCAGTACTTC. This translates into CASSQRTGQETQYF.

This CDR3 is CASSGGTYSSYNEQFF. For the CDR3, the DNA is TGTGCCAGCAGCGGGGGGACATATAGCTCCTACAATGAGCAGTTCTTC. This rearrangement joins TRBV9 to TRBJ2-1, with D possibly TRBD1 on 6 matching bases. The V gene's germline CDR1 is SGDLS and CDR2 YYNGEE. The length of the CDR3 is 16 residues. Trimming took 3 bases from V and 0 from J, leaving 13 bases between them.

The V gene is TRBV12-3 or TRBV12-4, the J gene TRBJ2-7, with a weak D call TRBD1 (5 bases). This CDR3 comprises 12 residues. V was trimmed by 5 bases and J by 2 bases, leaving 7 bases between them. CDR3: CASSKQAYEQYF. The CDR3 DNA reads TGTGCCAGCAGTAAACAGGCCTACGAGCAGTACTTC.

This clone was seen ten or more times. The rearrangement links TRBV7-2 to TRBJ1-3; weak D call: TRBD1 (6 bases). The CDR3 runs to 14 residues. Trimming pared 8 bases from V and 0 bases from J, leaving 11 bases between. Germline V gives CDR1 SGHTA, CDR2 FQGNSA. This CDR3 reads CASHTGSSGNTIYF. The CDR3 DNA is TGTGCCAGCCATACAGGGAGCTCTGGAAACACCATATATTTT.

V usage is TRBV25-1 and J usage is TRBJ1-2, with TRBD1 matching 9 bases. The V gene end was trimmed by 9 bases and the J gene end by 3 bases; junction bases not matched to a gene: 11. The CDR3 loop spans 15 amino acids. Germline CDR1 is MGHDK and CDR2 is SYGVNS. The DNA of the CDR3 is TGTGCCAGTGCCGAATCAACAGGGGGCCACTATGGCTACACCTTC. It specifies CASAESTGGHYGYTF.

The chain links TRBV12-3 or TRBV12-4 to TRBJ2-7, with no clear D. V shed 3 bases and J shed 7 bases, with 10 bases lying between them. The CDR3 contains 12 residues. The CDR3 loop reads CASSFDSGEQYF. In DNA, the CDR3 is TGTGCCAGCAGTTTCGATTCGGGTGAGCAGTACTTC.

The V gene is TRBV23-1, the J gene TRBJ1-6, with 10 bases matching TRBD1. TRBV23-1 is filed as an ORF, its function uncertain. The length of the CDR3 is 17 residues. V gave up 7 bases and J gave up 7 bases; unmatched junction bases: 13. The CDR3 nucleotides are TGCGCCAGCAATAGAAAAGGACAGGGGGGGGTGAATTCACCCCTCCACTTT. Translation: CASNRKGQGGVNSPLHF.

The chain couples TRBV5-1 to TRBJ1-2; D is unclear. V was trimmed by 8 bases and J by 4 bases, leaving 12 bases between them. The V gene's germline CDR1 is SGHRS and CDR2 YFSETQ. The CDR3 extends over 12 amino acids. CDR3 DNA sequence: TGCGCCAGTAGGAGCGTGGGCTATGGCTACACCTTC. Translation gives CASRSVGYGYTF.

The chain uses TRBV3-1 (or the pseudogene TRBV3-2) and TRBJ1-6; D is ambiguous. With 5 bases removed from V and 6 bases from J, the gap between germline ends came to 11 bases. The length of the CDR3 is 14 residues. Germline V CDR1 and CDR2: LGHDT, YNNKEL (reference sequence). The CDR3 reads CASSYNSGNSPLHF. The CDR3 nucleotides read TGTGCCAGCAGCTACAATTCAGGTAATTCACCCCTCCACTTT.

This chain links TRBV7-8 with TRBJ2-7; maybe TRBD2 (6 bases). Germline CDR1 and CDR2: SGHVS and FQNEAQ. This CDR3 contains 14 residues. Trimming removed 7 bases from V and 3 bases from J, with 16 bases in between. CDR3 coding DNA: TGTGCCAGCACCCAAGCTCGGGAGCGCTACGAGCAGTACTTC. This encodes CASTQARERYEQYF.

This chain connects TRBV12-3 or TRBV12-4 to TRBJ1-1; 7 bases line up with TRBD1. V lost 8 bases and J lost 1; bases outside the gene matches: 4. There are 13 residues in the CDR3. The DNA of the CDR3 is TGTGCCAGCGCCGGGACAGCGAACACTGAAGCTTTCTTT. It is translated as CASAGTANTEAFF.

V and J are TRBV30 and TRBJ1-5; 7 bases fit TRBD1. The V gene end was trimmed by 5 bases and the J gene end by 6 bases; junction bases not matched to a gene: 7. Looked up from germline, CDR1 is GTSNPN and CDR2 is SVGIG (reference sequence). This CDR3 comprises 13 residues. The CDR3 region has the DNA TGTGCCTGGGGGAATCAGGGGGGTCAGCCCCAGCATTTT. Encoded protein: CAWGNQGGQPQHF.

This chain uses TRBV14 with TRBJ2-7, with no clear D. Between the trimmed V and J ends, which lost 3 bases and 3 bases, there was a span of 6 bases. Germline CDR1 is SGHDN and CDR2 is FVKESK. CDR3 length equals 12 residues. This CDR3 is CASSQARYEQYF. DNA for the CDR3: TGTGCCAGCAGCCAGGCCCGCTACGAGCAGTACTTC.

The V gene is TRBV7-3, the J gene TRBJ1-6; 7 bases are shared with TRBD1. The CDR3 is 16 residues long. Losses at the gene ends were 0 bases for V and 9 bases for J; bases not matched to a gene: 8. From germline, CDR1 is SGHTA and CDR2 FQGTGA. CDR3 sequence (DNA): TGTGCCAGCAGCTTAACCCGACAGGGTACGGGTTCACCCCTCCACTTT. It yields the protein CASSLTRQGTGSPLHF.

The chain uses TRBV4-1 and TRBJ2-3, with 9 bases fitting TRBD2. V lost 4 bases to trimming and J lost 2 bases; unmatched junction nucleotides: 19. This CDR3 region has 20 residues. Germline V CDR1 and CDR2: MGHRA, YSYEKL. The DNA of the CDR3 is TGCGCCAGCAGCCTCCTCGGGGGCGGGGGGGCTTTACGTAACACAGATACGCAGTATTTT. This gives the protein CASSLLGGGGALRNTDTQYF.

The rearrangement uses TRBV28 and TRBJ1-2; 9 bases line up with TRBD1. This CDR3 has 17 amino acids. After removal of 8 bases from V and 4 bases from J, the junction contained 17 bases not matched to a gene. Germline CDR1 reads MDHEN; CDR2 reads SYDVKM. The DNA for the CDR3 is TGTGCCAGCTATACGCCAAGACACAGGGGGCTTGGCTATGGCTACACCTTC. Its protein product is CASYTPRHRGLGYGYTF.